These T cell receptor beta chains were read from a single sample in a study of CXCR3-negative and CXCR3-positive naive CD8 T cells. With the 5' RACE reads reprocessed, TCRdb shows one record per CDR3 protein and no DNA. The specimen's table records 120,000 to 150,000 distinct CDR3 sequences. Sequencing was carried out using naive CXCR3+ CD8+ T cells from blood. The origin of the receptors is a human donor in good health. Some clones in this sample may be carry-over from other donors' samples. Each CDR3 is given with its conserved first and last residue.

j_call v_call cdr3_aa
TRBJ2-1 TRBV29-1 CSVEGRTVNNEQFF
TRBJ1-1 TRBV7-9 CASSPTGGTEAFF
TRBJ2-5 TRBV29-1 CSVDRGMGQETQYF
TRBJ1-1 TRBV19 CASSEGVTEAFF
TRBJ2-1 TRBV29-1 CSVDSRGDYNEQFF
TRBJ2-1 TRBV15 CATIKGQGATAPYNEQFF
TRBJ2-7 TRBV27 CATTDRRHEQYF
TRBJ1-1 TRBV7-9 CASSPRATLNTEAFF
TRBJ2-7 TRBV15 CATSSTGTYEQYF
TRBJ2-1 TRBV7-9 CASSPTSGRAYEQFF
TRBJ1-1 TRBV4-1 CASSLNLGVNTEAFF
TRBJ2-2 TRBV25-1 CASSELPGELFF
TRBJ2-1 TRBV7-8 CASSPLGGAYNEQFF
TRBJ1-1 TRBV29-1 CSVATGGPQAFF
TRBJ2-1 TRBV15 CATSNRDNGPYNEQFF
TRBJ1-1 TRBV28 CASSFAGFEAFF
TRBJ1-6 TRBV28 CASTPGWGSTSPLHF
TRBJ1-2 TRBV30 CAWSVGDGYTF
TRBJ2-3 TRBV11-3 CASSPHSGGPSTDTQYF
TRBJ2-7 TRBV15 CATSPRIIEAGNEQYF
TRBJ2-1 TRBV7-9 CASSSGTSMVF
TRBJ2-1 TRBV20-1 CSARDRTFAQFF
TRBJ1-1 TRBV7-9 CASSIRGMAEAFF
TRBJ1-4 TRBV18 CASSASLQGENEKLFF
TRBJ2-5 TRBV12-5 CASGLLEETQYF
TRBJ2-1 TRBV29-1 CSVEDHQDTNEQFF
TRBJ2-1 TRBV5-6 CASSLGHEPPSGDNEQFF
TRBJ2-7 TRBV7-6 CASSALPGQPYEQYF
TRBJ2-7 TRBV27 CASRGYYEQYF
TRBJ1-5 TRBV7-6 CASSPEGGNQPQHF
TRBJ2-7 TRBV27 CASKLTASETYEQYF
TRBJ2-3 TRBV5-1 CASSLGTEADTQYF
TRBJ2-5 TRBV14 CASSRLQETQYF
TRBJ2-5 TRBV7-8 CASSLEAGPWMGTQYF
TRBJ2-4 TRBV4-3 CASSQAARVEAKNIQYF
TRBJ1-2 TRBV5-1 CASSLSSPGQGELGGYTF
TRBJ2-7 TRBV21-1 CASSKSGASGEQYF
TRBJ1-1 TRBV7-2 CASSLSGAGAEAFF
TRBJ2-5 TRBV7-2 CASNSPHQETQYF
TRBJ2-1 TRBV5-6 CASTRLAGGPSYNEQFF
TRBJ2-5 TRBV7-8 CASSLPRTSGGQETQYF